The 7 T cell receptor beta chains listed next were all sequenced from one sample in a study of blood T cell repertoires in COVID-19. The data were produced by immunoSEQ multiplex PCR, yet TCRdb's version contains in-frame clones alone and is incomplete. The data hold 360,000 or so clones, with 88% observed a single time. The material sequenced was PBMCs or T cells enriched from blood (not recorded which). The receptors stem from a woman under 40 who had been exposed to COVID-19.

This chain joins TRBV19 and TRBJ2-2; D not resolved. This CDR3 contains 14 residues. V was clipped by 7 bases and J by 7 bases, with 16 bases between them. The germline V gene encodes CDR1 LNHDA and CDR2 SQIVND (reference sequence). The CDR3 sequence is CASIAWINGGELFF. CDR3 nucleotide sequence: TGTGCCAGTATAGCTTGGATAAACGGCGGGGAGCTGTTTTTT. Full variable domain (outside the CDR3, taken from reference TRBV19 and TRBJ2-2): DGGITQSPKYLFRKEGQNVTLSCEQNLNHDAMYWYRQDPGQGLRLIYYSQIVNDFQKGDIAEGYSVSREKKESFPLTVTSAQKNPTAFYLCASIAWINGGELFFGEGSRLTVL.

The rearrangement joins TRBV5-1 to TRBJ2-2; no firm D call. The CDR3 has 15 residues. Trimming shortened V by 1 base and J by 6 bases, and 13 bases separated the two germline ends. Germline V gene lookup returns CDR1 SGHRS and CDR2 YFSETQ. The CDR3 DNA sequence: TGCGCCAGCAGCTTGTCAAGCAAAGTCGCCGGGGAGCTGTTTTTT. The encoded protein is CASSLSSKVAGELFF.

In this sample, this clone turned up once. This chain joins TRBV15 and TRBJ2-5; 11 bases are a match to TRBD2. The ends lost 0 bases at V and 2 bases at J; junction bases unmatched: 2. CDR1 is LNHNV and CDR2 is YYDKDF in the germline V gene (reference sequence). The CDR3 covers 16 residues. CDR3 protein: CATSRDGTSGQETQYF. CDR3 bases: TGTGCCACCAGCAGAGATGGGACTAGCGGTCAAGAGACCCAGTACTTC. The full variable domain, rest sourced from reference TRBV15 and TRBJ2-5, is DAMVIQNPRYQVTQFGKPVTLSCSQTLNHNVMYWYQQKSSQAPKLLFHYYDKDFNNEADTPDNFQSRRPNTSFCFLDIRSPGLGDTAMYLCATSRDGTSGQETQYFGPGTRLLVL.

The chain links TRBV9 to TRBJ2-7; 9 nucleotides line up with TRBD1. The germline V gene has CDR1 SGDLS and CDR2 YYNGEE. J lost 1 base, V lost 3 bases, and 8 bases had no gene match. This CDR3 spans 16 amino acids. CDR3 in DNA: TGTGCCAGCAGCGCATCCGGGACAGGGAGGTCCTACGAGCAGTACTTC. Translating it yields CASSASGTGRSYEQYF.

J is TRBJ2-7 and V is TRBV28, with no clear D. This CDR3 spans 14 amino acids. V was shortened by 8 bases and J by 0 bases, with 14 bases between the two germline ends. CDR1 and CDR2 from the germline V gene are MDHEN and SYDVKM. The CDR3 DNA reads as TGTGCCAGCTCCCGTGGCAGAAGCTCCTACGAGCAGTACTTC. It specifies CASSRGRSSYEQYF. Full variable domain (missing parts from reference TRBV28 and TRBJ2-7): DVKVTQSSRYLVKRTGEKVFLECVQDMDHENMFWYRQDPGLGLRLIYFSYDVKMKEKGDIPEGYSVSREKKERFSLILESASTNQTSMYLCASSRGRSSYEQYFGPGTRLTVT.

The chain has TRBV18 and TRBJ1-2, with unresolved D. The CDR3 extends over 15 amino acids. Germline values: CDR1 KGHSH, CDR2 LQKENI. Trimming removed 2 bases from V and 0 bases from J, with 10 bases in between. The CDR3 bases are TGTGCCAGCTCACCATTCGACAACTCTAACTATGGCTACACCTTC. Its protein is CASSPFDNSNYGYTF.

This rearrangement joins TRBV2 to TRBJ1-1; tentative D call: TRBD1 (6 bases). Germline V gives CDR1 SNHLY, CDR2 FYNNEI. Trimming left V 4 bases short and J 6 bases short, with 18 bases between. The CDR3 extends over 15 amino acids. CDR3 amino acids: CASSVRTEAVPEAFF. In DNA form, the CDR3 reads TGTGCCAGCAGTGTTCGGACAGAGGCGGTCCCTGAAGCTTTCTTT.